A selection of T cell receptor beta chains follows, all from one sample in a study of blood T cell repertoires in COVID-19. Data came from immunoSEQ multiplex PCR; TCRdb stores just in-frame clones and leaves some out. Of around 180,000 clones in the sample, 70% to 90% were seen once. The sequenced material came from peripheral blood. These receptors all come from a human donor with active or convalescent COVID-19. The donor label of this sample is uncertain. Both conserved end residues are part of each CDR3. The order of the fields is CDR3 length, V gene, J gene, clone size, D gene, CDR3 DNA, CDR3 protein. D genes are given only for firm matches. The size of a clone is reported for some rows only, either as once, few or many, or as a class for expanded clones.

len: 16
v_gene: TRBV18
j_gene: TRBJ2-3
abundance: once
d_gene: TRBD2
CDR3nt: TGTGCCAGCTCACCCGGGACTAGCGGAAACACAGATACGCAGTATTTT
CDR3aa: CASSPGTSGNTDTQYF

len: 15
v_gene: TRBV5-8
j_gene: TRBJ1-5
abundance: many
d_gene: .
CDR3nt: TGTGCCAGCACCGTAAGACAGTATAGCAATCAGCCCCAGCATTTT
CDR3aa: CASTVRQYSNQPQHF

len: 15
v_gene: TRBV11-2
j_gene: TRBJ1-2
abundance: few
d_gene: .
CDR3nt: TGTGCCAGCAGCTTAGACCCCGGGTCGTTTCATGGCTACACCTTC
CDR3aa: CASSLDPGSFHGYTF

len: 16
v_gene: TRBV7-6
j_gene: TRBJ2-7
abundance: .
d_gene: TRBD2
CDR3nt: TGTGCCAGCAGCTTTGGATCGGGACTAGAAGAATACGAGCAGTACTTC
CDR3aa: CASSFGSGLEEYEQYF

len: 18
v_gene: TRBV19
j_gene: TRBJ2-2
abundance: .
d_gene: TRBD1
CDR3nt: TGTGCCAGTAGTATAGGGGGACAGGTTTTCGCGAACACCGGGGAGCTGTTTTTT
CDR3aa: CASSIGGQVFANTGELFF

len: 13
v_gene: TRBV12-3/TRBV12-4
j_gene: TRBJ1-2
abundance: few
d_gene: .
CDR3nt: TGTGCCAGCAGTTTATACACTAACTATGGCTACACCTTC
CDR3aa: CASSLYTNYGYTF

len: 11
v_gene: TRBV6-2/TRBV6-3
j_gene: TRBJ2-1
abundance: few
d_gene: .
CDR3nt: TGTGCCAGCAGTTACACAGGGCGGCAGTTCTTC
CDR3aa: CASSYTGRQFF

len: 17
v_gene: TRBV14
j_gene: TRBJ1-1
abundance: .
d_gene: .
CDR3nt: TGTGCCAGCAGCCAAGATCGGGGGACCTTAGGAAACACTGAAGCTTTCTTT
CDR3aa: CASSQDRGTLGNTEAFF

len: 15
v_gene: TRBV10-3
j_gene: TRBJ2-4
abundance: .
d_gene: .
CDR3nt: TGTGCCATCAGCCCCGGGGGGCCCCAGAGAAACATTCAGTACTTC
CDR3aa: CAISPGGPQRNIQYF

len: 12
v_gene: TRBV10-3
j_gene: TRBJ2-5
abundance: .
d_gene: .
CDR3nt: TGTGCCATCAGTGGTCGAGAAAAGACCCAGTACTTC
CDR3aa: CAISGREKTQYF

len: 14
v_gene: TRBV6-5
j_gene: TRBJ2-7
abundance: .
d_gene: TRBD1
CDR3nt: TGTGCTAGCAGTTACGGGACAGCGTCCTACGAGCAGTACTTC
CDR3aa: CASSYGTASYEQYF

len: 15
v_gene: TRBV15
j_gene: TRBJ2-7
abundance: few
d_gene: TRBD1
CDR3nt: TGTGCCACCAGCAGAGAAGGGACAGGGGCCTACGAGCAGTACTTC
CDR3aa: CATSREGTGAYEQYF

len: 15
v_gene: TRBV9
j_gene: TRBJ2-5
abundance: .
d_gene: TRBD2
CDR3nt: TGTGCCAGCAGCGTAGTAGGGACTATCCAAGAGACCCAGTACTTC
CDR3aa: CASSVVGTIQETQYF

len: 15
v_gene: TRBV19
j_gene: TRBJ2-1
abundance: few
d_gene: TRBD2
CDR3nt: TGTGCCAGTAGTACCGGGGGGAGGGCCTACAATGAGCAGTTCTTC
CDR3aa: CASSTGGRAYNEQFF

len: 18
v_gene: TRBV9
j_gene: TRBJ2-3
abundance: .
d_gene: TRBD2
CDR3nt: TGTGCCAGCAGCGCCCCCTGGGGAGCGGGAGTGCGCACAGATACGCAGTATTTT
CDR3aa: CASSAPWGAGVRTDTQYF

len: 15
v_gene: TRBV5-1
j_gene: TRBJ1-1
abundance: .
d_gene: .
CDR3nt: TGCGCCAGCAGCCAACAATGGACAGTGAACACTGAAGCTTTCTTT
CDR3aa: CASSQQWTVNTEAFF